This T cell receptor (beta chain) was captured in a study of CD8+ T cells in alopecia areata. Investigators isolated RNA and reverse transcribed it into cDNA to act as the sequencing template. Profiled with immunoSEQ multiplex PCR; TCRdb holds only in-frame clones, not every one. The sample has approximately 150,000 clones, about nine tenths seen once. V lost 1 base and J lost 2, with 18 bases in between. Germline CDR1 and CDR2: KGHSH and LQKENI. The CDR3 loop spans 17 amino acids. This specimen was CD8+ T cells sorted from blood, taken at week 0. The chain combines TRBV18 with TRBJ2-7, with D perhaps matching TRBD1 (5 bases). This clonotype was obtained from a human donor with alopecia areata. CDR3 region: CASSPRPLETETYEQYF. The CDR3 nucleotides are TGTGCCAGCTCACCACGTCCCCTAGAGACAGAGACCTACGAGCAGTACTTC. The variable domain in full, with the rest retrieved from reference TRBV18 and TRBJ2-7, is NAGVMQNPRHLVRRRGQEARLRCSPMKGHSHVYWYRQLPEEGLKFMVYLQKENIIDESGMPKERFSAEFPKEGPSILRIQQVVRGDSAAYFCASSPRPLETETYEQYFGPGTRLTVT.